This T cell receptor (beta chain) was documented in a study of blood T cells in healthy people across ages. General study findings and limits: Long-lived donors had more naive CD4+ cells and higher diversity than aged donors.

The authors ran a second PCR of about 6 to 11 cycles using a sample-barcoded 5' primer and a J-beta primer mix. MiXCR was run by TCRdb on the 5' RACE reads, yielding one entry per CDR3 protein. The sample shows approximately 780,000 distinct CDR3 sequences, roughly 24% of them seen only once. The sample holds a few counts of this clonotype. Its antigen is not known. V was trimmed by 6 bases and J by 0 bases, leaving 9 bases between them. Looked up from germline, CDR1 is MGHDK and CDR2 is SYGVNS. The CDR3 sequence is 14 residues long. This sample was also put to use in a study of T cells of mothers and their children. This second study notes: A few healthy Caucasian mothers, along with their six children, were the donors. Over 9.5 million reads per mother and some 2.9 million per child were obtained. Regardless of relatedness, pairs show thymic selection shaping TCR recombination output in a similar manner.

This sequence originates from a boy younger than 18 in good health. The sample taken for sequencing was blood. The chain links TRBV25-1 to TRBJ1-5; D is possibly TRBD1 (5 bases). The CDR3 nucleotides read TGTGCCAGCAGAGCTACAGGTAGCAATCAGCCCCAGCATTTT. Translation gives CASRATGSNQPQHF.